This passage covers 5 T cell receptor beta chains from one sample sequenced in a study of CD8 T cells in ankylosing spondylitis. TCRdb reanalysed the 5' RACE reads using MiXCR and keeps one entry per CDR3 protein. The table has roughly 180,000 distinct CDR3 sequences, approximately 9% seen once; the top ten hold about 15%. The material sequenced was blood, either unsorted or a sorted T cell fraction (not recorded which). Every receptor here comes from a female donor with ankylosing spondylitis or in good health (not recorded which).

This clonotype was detected many times. The chain has TRBV12-3 or TRBV12-4 and TRBJ2-7; D remains unclear. Trimming cost V 7 bases and J 2 bases, with 12 bases left between them. There are 13 residues in the CDR3. The CDR3 coding sequence is TGTGCCAGCACCCTGGGCCGACCCTACGAGCAGTACTTC. Translated, it gives CASTLGRPYEQYF.

This clonotype was seen a few times. The rearrangement uses TRBV12-3 or TRBV12-4 and TRBJ2-1; 8 bases fit TRBD1. CDR3 size: 13 residues. The V segment lost 7 bases and the J segment 7 bases; nucleotides outside the gene matches: 6. The CDR3 sequence is CASTTGAENEQFF. CDR3 coding DNA: TGTGCCAGCACGACAGGGGCAGAAAATGAGCAGTTCTTC.

The sample holds many counts of this clonotype. The chain links TRBV7-9 to TRBJ2-3; D uncertain. V lost 4 bases to trimming and J lost 5 bases, with 10 bases between them. There are 13 residues in the CDR3. CDR1 is SEHNR, CDR2 FQNEAQ, per germline (reference sequence). CDR3 protein: CASSSILEDTQYF. The CDR3 DNA reads as TGTGCCAGCAGCTCGATCCTCGAAGATACGCAGTATTTT. Variable domain in full (rest from reference TRBV7-9 and TRBJ2-3): DTGVSQNPRHKITKRGQNVTFRCDPISEHNRLYWYRQTLGQGPEFLTYFQNEAQLEKSRLLSDRFSAERPKGSFSTLEIQRTEQGDSAMYLCASSSILEDTQYFGPGTRLTVL.

In this sample, this clonotype turned up many times. The chain uses TRBV27 and TRBJ1-2; 10 bases align to TRBD1. CDR3 length: 14 residues. In germline, CDR1 is MNHEY, CDR2 SMNVEV (reference sequence). Trimming at V came to 6 bases and at J to 7 bases, leaving 8 bases not matched to a gene. The CDR3 protein is CASSPGQGVGGYTF. The CDR3 bases are TGTGCCAGCAGCCCCGGACAGGGGGTTGGTGGCTACACCTTC.

In its sample, this clonotype was seen many times. The chain joins TRBV21-1 to TRBJ2-5; the DNA was not used to check the table's D call, TRBD2. TRBV21-1 is described as a pseudogene. The CDR3 consists of 18 residues. The CDR3 loop reads CASSKRGTDPTPQETQYF. The CDR3 DNA sequence: TGTGCCAGCAGCAAACGGGGGACTGACCCGACCCCACAAGAGACCCAGTACTTC.